This TCR beta chain is drawn from a study of blood T cell repertoires in COVID-19. Overall study context: Samples of COVID-19 (acute and convalescent) were obtained from the United States, Italy and Spain. PBMCs, B-cell-depleted T cells, or T cells were the source of the cDNA or gDNA that made up the material.

Trimming pared 0 bases from V and 2 bases from J, leaving 9 bases between. This CDR3 region has 15 residues. Germline V gene sequence: CDR1 MNHEY, CDR2 SVGAGI. This clone is a singleton in its sample. Source study methods: Amplified reference gene primers provided the basis for estimating nucleated cell counts. TCRdb keeps only in-frame clones here, not all; method: immunoSEQ multiplex PCR. That table is the source of V, J and clone size, and D and trimming were worked out from the DNA. The sample lists about 39,000 clones; around 82% were seen once. Sequencing input: peripheral blood. This TCR was sampled from a man aged 80 or over with acute or convalescent COVID-19. The V call is TRBV6-5, the J call TRBJ2-3, with D possibly TRBD2 on 5 matching bases. For the CDR3, the DNA is TGTGCCAGCAGTTACTCGGGAGTCTACACAGATACGCAGTATTTT. It translates to CASSYSGVYTDTQYF.